These 19 T cell receptor beta chains came from one sample sequenced in a study of T-cell reconstitution after alpha-beta-depleted transplantation in children. The authors prepared the TCRbeta library with unique molecular identifiers. TCRdb reprocessed the PCR reads with MiXCR, giving one entry per CDR3 protein. The sample lists some 200,000 distinct CDR3 sequences, approximately 9.9% occurring once. This sample comprised PBMCs from the stem cell graft donor, obtained from the stem cell graft. The receptor source for this set is a human donor who donated a stem cell graft to a child with SCID.

The chain has TRBV30 and TRBJ1-5; D is ambiguous. CDR3 length: 15 amino acids. V was trimmed by 4 bases and J by 7 bases, leaving 20 bases between them. Germline V gives CDR1 GTSNPN, CDR2 SVGIG (reference sequence). The CDR3: CAWTPKGGLGQPQHF. CDR3 DNA sequence: TGTGCCTGGACCCCCAAGGGAGGGCTGGGACAGCCCCAGCATTTT.

This chain connects TRBV29-1 to TRBJ2-3; 7 bases fit TRBD2. V gave up 5 bases and J gave up 4 bases; unmatched junction bases: 12. CDR3 length: 15 residues. Germline V CDR1 and CDR2: SQVTM, ANQGSEA. This CDR3 reads CSVSGLVSGSDTQYF. The CDR3, as DNA: TGCAGCGTTTCCGGACTAGTCTCGGGTTCAGATACGCAGTATTTT.

The table lists this clonotype with many counts. The chain's CDR3 is CASRGLVGQGNYGYTF. In DNA form, the CDR3 reads TGTGCCAGCAGGGGACTCGTCGGACAGGGGAACTATGGCTACACCTTC. This chain uses TRBV2 with TRBJ1-2; 9 bases agree with TRBD1. Losses at the gene ends were 6 bases for V and 2 bases for J; bases not matched to a gene: 10. Germline-derived CDR1 and CDR2 are SNHLY and FYNNEI. The CDR3 consists of 16 residues.

The J gene is TRBJ1-2, the V gene TRBV6-4; D ambiguous. V shed 3 bases and J shed 8 bases, with 22 bases lying between them. The CDR3 length is 16 residues. Looked up from germline, CDR1 is MRHNA and CDR2 is SNTAGT. CDR3 sequence (DNA): TGTGCCAGCAGTGAACTTGGTCGCAGGTCCGCTCGAGGCTACACCTTC. Translating gives CASSELGRRSARGYTF.

This clonotype has a count of ten or more. J is TRBJ2-1 and V is TRBV5-1; D is ambiguous. V lost 4 bases and J lost 7, with 9 bases in between. The germline V gene encodes CDR1 SGHRS and CDR2 YFSETQ. The CDR3 length is 12 residues. The DNA for the CDR3 is TGCGCCAGCAGCCCTGCCAAGAATGAGCAGTTCTTC. Translation gives CASSPAKNEQFF.

This clonotype came up many times. The chain couples TRBV28 to TRBJ2-1; D might be TRBD1 or TRBD2, each matching 6 bases. The length of the CDR3 is 16 residues. The V gene lost 3 bases and the J gene lost 0 bases, with 12 bases spanning the gap. Germline assignment: CDR1 MDHEN and CDR2 SYDVKM. The CDR3, as DNA: TGTGCCAGCAGTTTCTTCGGGGGCCGCTCCTACAATGAGCAGTTCTTC. This encodes CASSFFGGRSYNEQFF.

In this sample, this clonotype turned up many times. V is TRBV6-5 and J is TRBJ1-2; 8 bases fit TRBD1. The CDR3 length is 17 residues. V trimming: 6 bases; J trimming: 5 bases; junction bases outside the gene matches: 17. Germline lookup yields CDR1 MNHEY and CDR2 SVGAGI. CDR3 protein: CASRRNGQGSLAYGYTF. CDR3 bases: TGTGCCAGCAGGCGTAATGGACAGGGATCTTTGGCATATGGCTACACCTTC.

There are many counts of this clonotype. The chain carries TRBV20-1 and TRBJ1-5; D unclear. The V end was cut by 5 bases, the J end by 1 base, with 12 bases between. Germline V gene lookup returns CDR1 DFQATT and CDR2 SNEGSKA (reference sequence). The CDR3 runs 14 residues. Written as DNA, the CDR3 is TGCAGTGCTCCACCTGGTAGGAGCAATCAGCCCCAGCATTTT. This sequence encodes CSAPPGRSNQPQHF.

This clonotype was seen a handful of times. The rearrangement links TRBV5-1 to TRBJ1-2, with 10 bases identical to TRBD1. Germline CDR1 and CDR2: SGHRS and YFSETQ. V trimming: 6 bases; J trimming: 4 bases; junction bases outside the gene matches: 6. The CDR3 runs 14 residues. CDR3 loop: CASTPGTGVYGYTF. CDR3 nucleotides: TGCGCCAGCACCCCCGGGACAGGGGTCTATGGCTACACCTTC.

CDR3 amino acids: CASSVRGQQETQYF. CDR3 nucleotides: TGTGCCAGCAGTGTCCGCGGACAGCAAGAGACCCAGTACTTC. This chain uses TRBV2 with TRBJ2-5; possible D gene TRBD1, 6 bases. V was cut by 4 bases and J by 2 bases, with 11 bases left in between. Germline V gene sequence: CDR1 SNHLY, CDR2 FYNNEI. CDR3 size: 14 residues.

This clonotype was seen many times. V usage is TRBV20-1 and J usage is TRBJ2-1; TRBD2 matches at 13 bases. V trimming: 6 bases; J trimming: 4 bases; junction bases outside the gene matches: 6. CDR1 is DFQATT, CDR2 SNEGSKA, per germline (reference sequence). The CDR3 is 15 amino acids. This CDR3 reads CSATGTSGEYNEQFF. CDR3 nucleotide sequence: TGCAGTGCAACTGGGACTAGCGGGGAGTACAATGAGCAGTTCTTC.

This clonotype was seen many times. The genes are TRBV6-2 or TRBV6-3 and TRBJ1-1; D is perhaps TRBD1 (5 bases). Trimming stripped 3 bases from V and 4 bases from J, with 24 bases between. The CDR3 loop spans 18 amino acids. CDR1 is MNHEY, CDR2 SVGEGT, per germline. The CDR3 region is CASSYDWANRIKTTEAFF. CDR3 DNA sequence: TGTGCCAGCAGTTATGACTGGGCTAACAGGATCAAGACCACTGAAGCTTTCTTT.

In its sample, this clonotype was seen many times. The J gene is TRBJ2-1, the V gene TRBV7-9, with 8 bases fitting TRBD2. The CDR3 loop spans 17 amino acids. From germline, CDR1 is SEHNR and CDR2 FQNEAQ (reference sequence). The trim removed 3 bases at V and 6 bases at J, leaving 13 bases unmatched. The CDR3 loop reads CASSFPGGSGVGNEQFF. The CDR3 DNA reads TGTGCCAGCAGCTTCCCCGGGGGTAGCGGGGTTGGCAATGAGCAGTTCTTC.

This clonotype has a count of ten or more. The chain is built from TRBV5-1 and TRBJ1-2; D ambiguous. The CDR3 has 13 amino acids. Germline V gene sequence: CDR1 SGHRS, CDR2 YFSETQ. Between the trimmed V and J ends, which lost 0 bases and 8 bases, there was a span of 11 bases. The CDR3 coding sequence is TGCGCCAGCAGCTTGGTTAGCCCGGGGGGCTACACCTTC. This codes for CASSLVSPGGYTF.

This clonotype was observed at least ten times. The rearrangement uses TRBV5-1 and TRBJ2-3; possibly TRBD1 for D (5 bases). In germline, CDR1 is SGHRS, CDR2 YFSETQ. The CDR3 extends over 15 amino acids. V was pared by 3 bases and J by 1 base, with 12 bases between. CDR3 in amino acids: CASSWQGSGTDTQYF. The CDR3 nucleotides read TGCGCCAGCAGCTGGCAGGGATCGGGCACAGATACGCAGTATTTT.

This chain joins TRBV5-4 and TRBJ2-5, with TRBD2 matching 13 bases. CDR1 is SGHNT and CDR2 is YYREEE in the germline V gene (reference sequence). V lost 4 bases, J lost 6 bases, and 12 bases stayed unmatched. CDR3 length: 17 residues. The CDR3 spells CASSHTLTSGGPQTQYF. DNA for the CDR3: TGTGCCAGCAGCCACACTTTGACTAGCGGGGGGCCGCAGACCCAGTACTTC.

This clonotype was counted at least ten times. The gene calls are TRBV12-3 or TRBV12-4 and TRBJ1-1, with D possibly being TRBD1 (5 bases). V shed 7 bases and J shed 0 bases, with 12 bases lying between them. The CDR3 length is 14 residues. The CDR3 reads CASTLDSMNTEAFF. DNA of the CDR3: TGTGCCAGCACCCTCGACAGCATGAACACTGAAGCTTTCTTT.

The rearrangement links TRBV5-1 to TRBJ1-4; D is unclear. Trimming removed 2 bases from V and 9 bases from J, with 11 bases in between. Germline V CDR1 and CDR2: SGHRS, YFSETQ. CDR3 length equals 13 residues. CDR3 DNA: TGCGCCAGCAGCTTAACCAGAGGTAAAAAACTGTTTTTT. It specifies CASSLTRGKKLFF.

Ten or more counts support this clonotype. This chain joins TRBV20-1 and TRBJ1-6; a weak D match, TRBD1 (5 bases). The length of the CDR3 is 16 residues. V was clipped by 1 base and J by 8 bases, with 18 bases between them. Germline V gene sequence: CDR1 DFQATT, CDR2 SNEGSKA (reference sequence). CDR3 sequence: CSARGGGRARDSPLHF. The CDR3 DNA reads TGCAGTGCTAGAGGGGGAGGCAGGGCGAGGGATTCACCCCTCCACTTT.